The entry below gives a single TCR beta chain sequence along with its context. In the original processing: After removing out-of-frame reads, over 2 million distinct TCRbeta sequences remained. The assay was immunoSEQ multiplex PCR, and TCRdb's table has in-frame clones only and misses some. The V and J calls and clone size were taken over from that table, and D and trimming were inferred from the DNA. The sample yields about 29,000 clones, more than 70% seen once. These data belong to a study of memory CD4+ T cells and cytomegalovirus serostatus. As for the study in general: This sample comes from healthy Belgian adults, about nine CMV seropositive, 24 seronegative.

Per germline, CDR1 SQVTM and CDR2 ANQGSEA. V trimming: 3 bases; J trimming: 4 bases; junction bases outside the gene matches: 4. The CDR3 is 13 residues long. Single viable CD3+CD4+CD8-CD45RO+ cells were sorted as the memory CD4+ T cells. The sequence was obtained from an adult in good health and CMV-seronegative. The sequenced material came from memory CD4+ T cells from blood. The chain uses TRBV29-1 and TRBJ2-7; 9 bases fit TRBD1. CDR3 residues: CSVEGTGFYEQYF. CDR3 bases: TGCAGCGTTGAGGGGACAGGGTTTTACGAGCAGTACTTC.